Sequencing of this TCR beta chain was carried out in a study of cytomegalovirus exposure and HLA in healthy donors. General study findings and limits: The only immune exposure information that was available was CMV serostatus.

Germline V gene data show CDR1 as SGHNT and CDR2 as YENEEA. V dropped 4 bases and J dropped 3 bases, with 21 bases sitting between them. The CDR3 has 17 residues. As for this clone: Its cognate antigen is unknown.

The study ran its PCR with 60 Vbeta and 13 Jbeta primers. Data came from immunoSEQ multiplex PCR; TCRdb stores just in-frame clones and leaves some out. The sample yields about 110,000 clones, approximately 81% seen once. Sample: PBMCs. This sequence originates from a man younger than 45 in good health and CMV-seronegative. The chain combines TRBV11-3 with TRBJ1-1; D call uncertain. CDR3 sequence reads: CASSSAGEQNSDTEAFF. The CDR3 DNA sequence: TGTGCCAGCAGCTCCGCCGGGGAGCAAAATTCGGACACTGAAGCTTTCTTT.